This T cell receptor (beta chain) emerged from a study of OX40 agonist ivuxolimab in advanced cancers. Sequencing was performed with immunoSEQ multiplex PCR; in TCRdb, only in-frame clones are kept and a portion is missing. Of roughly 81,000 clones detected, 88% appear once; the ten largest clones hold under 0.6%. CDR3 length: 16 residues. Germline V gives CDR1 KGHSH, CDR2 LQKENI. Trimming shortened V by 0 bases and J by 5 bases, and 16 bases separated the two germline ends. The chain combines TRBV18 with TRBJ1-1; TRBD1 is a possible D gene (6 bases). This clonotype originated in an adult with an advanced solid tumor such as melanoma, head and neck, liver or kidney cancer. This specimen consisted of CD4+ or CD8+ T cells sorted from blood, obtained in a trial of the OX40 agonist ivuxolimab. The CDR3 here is CASSPPSGARWTEAFF. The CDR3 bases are TGTGCCAGCTCACCACCTTCGGGGGCGCGGTGGACTGAAGCTTTCTTT.